The present T cell receptor (beta chain) was sequenced within a study of blood T cell repertoires in COVID-19. Study context: Specimens from acute and convalescent COVID-19 originated in the United States, Italy and Spain. Sources were T cells, B-cell-depleted T cells, or PBMCs; the material itself was cDNA or gDNA.

In the study's own analysis: Amplification of reference gene primers provided the estimated nucleated cell counts. Clones were read by immunoSEQ multiplex PCR, and TCRdb kept only the in-frame ones, dropping some. Clonal size and the V and J genes are those of that table, whereas D and trimming came from the DNA. This repertoire shows some 670,000 clones, more than 80% found once; its top ten account for approximately 0.3%. The V and J ends lost 3 bases and 2 bases respectively, with 7 bases between them. The CDR3 spans 13 residues. CDR1 and CDR2 from the germline V gene are SGHAT and FQNNGV. The V call is TRBV11-2, the J call TRBJ1-2; a possible D gene is TRBD1 (5 bases). Sequenced sample: peripheral blood. The source is a woman between 18 and 29 years old with acute or convalescent COVID-19. CDR3: CASSLTANYGYTF. The CDR3, as DNA: TGTGCCAGCAGCTTGACAGCGAACTATGGCTACACCTTC. Combining the CDR3 with reference TRBV11-2 and TRBJ1-2 gives the whole variable domain EAGVAQSPRYKIIEKRQSVAFWCNPISGHATLYWYQQILGQGPKLLIQFQNNGVVDDSQLPKDRFSAERLKGVDSTLKIQPAKLEDSAVYLCASSLTANYGYTFGSGTRLTVV.